A selection of T cell receptor beta chains follows, all from one sample in a study of a mutant IDH1 vaccine in newly diagnosed glioma. For these receptors, no antigen is known. Method: immunoSEQ multiplex PCR; TCRdb's copy keeps in-frame clones and lacks some. Here the sample spans 25,000 to 30,000 clones, around four fifths being singletons. The input for sequencing was PBMCs, taken from a glioma patient whose treatment included an IDH1 peptide vaccine. The receptors stem from a man aged 40-55 years with glioma. Some clones in this sample may be carry-over from other donors' samples. CDR3s include the opening cysteine and the closing phenylalanine or tryptophan. Each record gives: J gene, clone size, D gene, V gene, CDR3 protein, CDR3 DNA. A D gene is named only where the DNA matches it firmly. Clone size is stated in some rows and not others, as once, few, many or a class when expanded.

J: TRBJ1-1
size: .
D: TRBD1
V: TRBV7-8
CDR3: CASSSRQGTEAFF
DNA: TGTGCCAGCAGCTCCAGACAGGGTACTGAAGCTTTCTTT

J: TRBJ2-3
size: .
D: TRBD2
V: TRBV7-2
CDR3: CASSLAGLAGGPTDTQYF
DNA: TGTGCCAGCAGCTTAGCTGGGCTAGCGGGGGGACCTACAGATACGCAGTATTTT

J: TRBJ2-5
size: .
D: TRBD2
V: TRBV19
CDR3: CASSIVAGGRETQYF
DNA: TGTGCCAGTAGTATTGTGGCGGGGGGCAGGGAGACCCAGTACTTC

J: TRBJ2-2
size: once
D: .
V: TRBV19
CDR3: CASSAAWGFGELFF
DNA: TGTGCCAGTAGCGCGGCTTGGGGCTTTGGGGAGCTGTTTTTT

J: TRBJ1-2
size: .
D: TRBD1
V: TRBV5-1
CDR3: CASSPGQQLGGDSPNYGYTF
DNA: TGCGCCAGCAGCCCCGGGCAGCAGCTGGGGGGGGACAGCCCGAACTATGGCTACACCTTC

J: TRBJ2-7
size: .
D: TRBD1
V: TRBV4-1
CDR3: CASSQEGDRGLGEQYF
DNA: TGCGCCAGCAGCCAAGAAGGGGACAGGGGGCTGGGCGAGCAGTACTTC

J: TRBJ2-5
size: .
D: TRBD2
V: TRBV5-6
CDR3: CAIPTSGGMETQYF
DNA: TGTGCCATTCCGACTAGCGGGGGGATGGAGACCCAGTACTTC

J: TRBJ2-7
size: .
D: TRBD2
V: TRBV27
CDR3: CASSLWTSGGPKEQYF
DNA: TGTGCCAGCAGTTTATGGACTAGCGGGGGGCCCAAAGAGCAGTACTTC

J: TRBJ2-5
size: .
D: .
V: TRBV11-2
CDR3: CASSSHRETQYF
DNA: TGTGCCAGCAGCTCCCACAGGGAGACCCAGTACTTC

J: TRBJ1-2
size: once
D: .
V: TRBV27
CDR3: CASSSREGDYGYTF
DNA: TGTGCCAGCAGTTCCCGGGAGGGGGACTATGGCTACACCTTC

J: TRBJ1-6
size: .
D: TRBD1
V: TRBV30
CDR3: CACGQGLNSPLHF
DNA: TGTGCCTGTGGACAGGGGTTAAATTCACCCCTCCACTTT

J: TRBJ2-1
size: .
D: TRBD1
V: TRBV30
CDR3: CAWAGQGVDEQFF
DNA: TGTGCCTGGGCGGGACAGGGTGTCGATGAGCAGTTCTTC

J: TRBJ2-6
size: .
D: TRBD1
V: TRBV29-1
CDR3: CSAGDSLSSGANVLTF
DNA: TGCAGCGCCGGGGACAGCCTAAGCTCTGGGGCCAACGTCCTGACTTTC

J: TRBJ2-7
size: .
D: .
V: TRBV5-5
CDR3: CASSASYEQYF
DNA: TGTGCCAGCAGCGCATCCTACGAGCAGTACTTC

J: TRBJ1-2
size: .
D: TRBD1
V: TRBV10-3
CDR3: CAIRLDRDYGYTF
DNA: TGTGCCATCAGGCTCGACAGGGACTATGGCTACACCTTC

J: TRBJ2-1
size: .
D: TRBD2
V: TRBV5-1
CDR3: CASSPGGSYNEQFF
DNA: TGCGCCAGCAGTCCGGGGGGCTCCTACAATGAGCAGTTCTTC

J: TRBJ1-1
size: .
D: TRBD1
V: TRBV19
CDR3: CASSPGQPNTEAFF
DNA: TGTGCCAGTAGTCCGGGACAGCCGAACACTGAAGCTTTCTTT

J: TRBJ2-3
size: .
D: TRBD2
V: TRBV30
CDR3: CAWAGSGGATDTQYF
DNA: TGTGCCTGGGCCGGGAGCGGGGGGGCCACAGATACGCAGTATTTT

J: TRBJ1-2
size: .
D: .
V: TRBV27
CDR3: CASSLSGLTADYGYTF
DNA: TGTGCCAGCAGTTTATCCGGCCTCACGGCAGACTATGGCTACACCTTC

J: TRBJ1-1
size: .
D: .
V: TRBV7-6
CDR3: CASSLEGGDTEAFF
DNA: TGTGCCAGCAGCTTAGAGGGGGGCGACACTGAAGCTTTCTTT

J: TRBJ2-3
size: .
D: .
V: TRBV2
CDR3: CASSGILGTDTQYF
DNA: TGTGCCAGCAGTGGAATATTGGGCACAGATACGCAGTATTTT

J: TRBJ2-5
size: .
D: .
V: TRBV7-9
CDR3: CASSLRETVPIQETQYF
DNA: TGTGCCAGCAGCCTCCGTGAAACGGTTCCCATTCAAGAGACCCAGTACTTC

J: TRBJ2-2
size: few
D: .
V: TRBV13
CDR3: CASSLVSHPGELFF
DNA: TGTGCCAGCAGCTTGGTCTCTCACCCCGGGGAGCTGTTTTTT

J: TRBJ2-2
size: .
D: TRBD2
V: TRBV11-2
CDR3: CASSSRAGGLNTGELFF
DNA: TGTGCCAGCAGCTCGAGGGCGGGGGGCCTGAACACCGGGGAGCTGTTTTTT

J: TRBJ2-7
size: .
D: .
V: TRBV18
CDR3: CASSPSPGAYEQYF
DNA: TGTGCCAGCTCCCCAAGCCCGGGGGCTTACGAGCAGTACTTC

J: TRBJ2-1
size: .
D: TRBD1
V: TRBV6-5
CDR3: CASSYMGQGDNEQFF
DNA: TGTGCCAGCAGTTATATGGGACAGGGGGACAATGAGCAGTTCTTC

J: TRBJ1-1
size: .
D: .
V: TRBV9
CDR3: CASSVEGPGAEAFF
DNA: TGTGCCAGCAGCGTAGAGGGTCCTGGGGCTGAAGCTTTCTTT

J: TRBJ1-1
size: few
D: .
V: TRBV20-1
CDR3: CSAPTVTEAFF
DNA: TGCAGTGCTCCGACAGTTACTGAAGCTTTCTTT

J: TRBJ2-7
size: .
D: TRBD1
V: TRBV7-9
CDR3: CASSLGQGTGGEQYF
DNA: TGTGCCAGCAGCTTGGGACAGGGGACAGGGGGGGAGCAGTACTTC

J: TRBJ2-1
size: .
D: TRBD2
V: TRBV5-1
CDR3: CASSLEVAGDENEQFF
DNA: TGCGCCAGCAGCTTGGAAGTAGCGGGGGACGAAAATGAGCAGTTCTTC

J: TRBJ2-1
size: .
D: TRBD2
V: TRBV5-1
CDR3: CASKALAGAGGEQFF
DNA: TGCGCCAGCAAAGCATTAGCGGGGGCCGGGGGGGAGCAGTTCTTC

J: TRBJ2-1
size: .
D: .
V: TRBV4-1
CDR3: CASSPPSDNEQFF
DNA: TGCGCCAGCAGCCCTCCATCGGACAATGAGCAGTTCTTC

J: TRBJ1-1
size: .
D: .
V: TRBV30
CDR3: CAWSRPRDEMNTEAFF
DNA: TGTGCCTGGAGTAGACCTCGGGACGAGATGAACACTGAAGCTTTCTTT

J: TRBJ1-6
size: .
D: .
V: TRBV5-4
CDR3: CASSQMGRGMGNSPLHF
DNA: TGTGCCAGCAGCCAGATGGGACGGGGGATGGGTAATTCACCCCTCCACTTT

J: TRBJ2-7
size: .
D: TRBD2
V: TRBV7-8
CDR3: CASSRTGLAGDYEQYF
DNA: TGTGCCAGCAGCCGGACCGGACTAGCGGGAGACTACGAGCAGTACTTC

J: TRBJ1-4
size: .
D: .
V: TRBV9
CDR3: CASSPSSGELREKLFF
DNA: TGTGCCAGCAGCCCCTCATCGGGGGAACTTCGCGAAAAACTGTTTTTT

J: TRBJ2-5
size: .
D: .
V: TRBV30
CDR3: CAWSGTSLQETQYF
DNA: TGTGCCTGGAGTGGGACCTCATTACAAGAGACCCAGTACTTC

J: TRBJ1-4
size: .
D: TRBD1
V: TRBV19
CDR3: CASTSRGRDEKLFF
DNA: TGTGCCAGTACCTCCAGGGGGAGGGATGAAAAACTGTTTTTT

J: TRBJ1-5
size: .
D: TRBD1
V: TRBV6-6
CDR3: CASSYSWDRLDQPQHF
DNA: TGTGCCAGCAGTTACAGTTGGGACAGGTTGGATCAGCCCCAGCATTTT